This is a list of T cell receptor beta chains from one sample in a study of cytomegalovirus exposure and HLA in healthy donors. Produced via immunoSEQ multiplex PCR; TCRdb's table is partial and in-frame only. The sample has under 150,000 clones, 75% to 80% seen once. Sequencing was carried out using PBMCs. These receptors were obtained from a woman aged 40 to 50 in good health and CMV-seropositive. The CDR3 runs from the conserved cysteine through the conserved F or W. D genes are given only for firm matches. The size entry is marked missing in some rows and otherwise reads once, few, many or a size class.

j_gene	d_gene	abundance	v_gene	len	CDR3nt	CDR3aa
TRBJ2-2	TRBD2	NA	TRBV19	15	TGTGCCAGTAGTATAGGTGGGACTACCACCGGGGAGCTGTTTTTT	CASSIGGTTTGELFF
TRBJ2-3	TRBD2	NA	TRBV5-1	16	TGCGCCAGCAGCCCCGGGACTAGCGGGCCCACAGATACGCAGTATTTT	CASSPGTSGPTDTQYF
TRBJ1-1	TRBD1	NA	TRBV7-9	18	TGTGCCAGCAGCCCCCGGACAGGGGGCACCGCTATGAACACTGAAGCTTTCTTT	CASSPRTGGTAMNTEAFF
TRBJ2-2	TRBD2	NA	TRBV5-1	14	TGCGCCAGCAAGGAGCGGGAGTGGGCCGGGGAGCTGTTTTTT	CASKEREWAGELFF
TRBJ1-2	NA	NA	TRBV6-1	15	TGTGCCAGCCCCGGGGGGGCAGGGCTCGCCTATGGCTACACCTTC	CASPGGAGLAYGYTF
TRBJ1-2	NA	NA	TRBV28	12	TGTGCCAGCAGGCGACTGACTTATGGCTACACCTTC	CASRRLTYGYTF
TRBJ2-2	NA	NA	TRBV11-3	16	TGTGCCAGCAGCTTAGGCAGGAATGGAAACACCGGGGAGCTGTTTTTT	CASSLGRNGNTGELFF
TRBJ1-2	TRBD1	many	TRBV7-9	16	TGTGCCAGCAGCCAAGTGGGGGTACAGGGGGGGGATGGCTACACCTTC	CASSQVGVQGGDGYTF
TRBJ2-4	NA	NA	TRBV2	13	TGTGCCAGCGCGGCCGGAGTCAAAAACATTCAGTACTTC	CASAAGVKNIQYF
TRBJ2-7	NA	NA	TRBV5-1	15	TGCGCCAGCAGCTTGGTTAGCGGACCCCACTACGAGCAGTACTTC	CASSLVSGPHYEQYF
TRBJ2-5	NA	few	TRBV28	12	TGTGCCAGCAGTACTCGGTCCCAGACCCAGTACTTC	CASSTRSQTQYF
TRBJ2-7	NA	NA	TRBV7-8	14	TGTGCCAGCAGCTTACAGCGCGGGAACTACGAGCAGTACTTC	CASSLQRGNYEQYF
TRBJ2-1	NA	NA	TRBV7-3	14	TGTGCCAGCAGCTTAGGAGCCTACGACAATGAGCAGTTCTTC	CASSLGAYDNEQFF
TRBJ2-5	TRBD1	NA	TRBV5-1	17	TGCGCCAGCAGCGACCCGCCGGGCAGGGGGCTTCAAGAGACCCAGTACTTC	CASSDPPGRGLQETQYF
TRBJ1-5	NA	NA	TRBV5-6	15	TGTGCCAGCAGCTACCCCAGGGTTGGCAATCAGCCCCAGCATTTT	CASSYPRVGNQPQHF
TRBJ2-1	NA	NA	TRBV14	13	TGTGCCAGCAAGGCTAGCGCTTACAATGAGCAGTTCTTC	CASKASAYNEQFF
TRBJ1-5	TRBD1	NA	TRBV6-1	14	TGTGCCAGCTACGATGGACAGGCCAATCAGCCCCAGCATTTT	CASYDGQANQPQHF
TRBJ2-7	TRBD1	NA	TRBV2	16	TGTGCCAGCCGAACTAACAGGGGGCAATTTCGGAACGAGCAGTACTTC	CASRTNRGQFRNEQYF
TRBJ2-7	NA	NA	TRBV7-3	14	TGTGCCAGCAGTTACGGGGGACAGAGTTACGGGCAGTACTTC	CASSYGGQSYGQYF
TRBJ1-2	TRBD1	NA	TRBV18	14	TGTGCCAGCTCACTTGACAGGGAGGACCGTGGCTACACCTTC	CASSLDREDRGYTF
TRBJ1-5	TRBD1	few	TRBV19	14	TGTGCCAGTAGTCACAGGGGGCTCGGTCAGCCCCAGCATTTT	CASSHRGLGQPQHF
TRBJ2-1	TRBD2	NA	TRBV11-3	16	TGTGCCAGCAGCGCGGGCCCGGGACTAGGATCAAATGAGCAGTTCTTC	CASSAGPGLGSNEQFF
TRBJ2-7	NA	NA	TRBV30	16	TGTGCCTGGAGTGTACCTTCCTACAGGGTCACCTACGAGCAGTACTTC	CAWSVPSYRVTYEQYF
TRBJ2-7	TRBD1	NA	TRBV5-4	14	TGTGCCAGCAGCTCCCAGACAGGGCTTCACGAGCAGTACTTC	CASSSQTGLHEQYF
TRBJ2-7	TRBD2	NA	TRBV7-2	16	TGTGCCAGCAAGGGCGGAAGCGGGACCCAAACCTACGAGCAGTACTTC	CASKGGSGTQTYEQYF
TRBJ2-7	NA	NA	TRBV9	13	TGTGCCAGCAGCGGTAGTGGAGCCTACGAGCAGTACTTC	CASSGSGAYEQYF
TRBJ1-1	NA	NA	TRBV2	13	TGTGCCAGCAGTCGAACCTCGACCCGAGGAGCTTTCTTT	CASSRTSTRGAFF
TRBJ2-2	TRBD1	NA	TRBV7-7	16	TGTGCTAGCAGCCAAACGACAGGGGCGAACACCGGGGAGCTGTTTTTT	CASSQTTGANTGELFF
TRBJ1-2	NA	NA	TRBV4-2	18	TGTGCCAGCAGCCTCCCGCCGGGAGACAACCCGCGACTCTATGGCTACACCTTC	CASSLPPGDNPRLYGYTF
TRBJ2-3	TRBD2	NA	TRBV27	19	TGTGCCAGCAGTTTAAGCCCCCTAGCGGGAGGTTATGGCACAGATACGCAGTATTTT	CASSLSPLAGGYGTDTQYF
TRBJ2-3	TRBD1	few	TRBV5-1	14	TGCGCCAGCAGCTCGGGACAGGGGTATGATACGCAGTATTTT	CASSSGQGYDTQYF
TRBJ1-3	NA	NA	TRBV28	16	TGTGCCAGCAGTTTTCTAACAGGCGTCTCTGGAAACACCATATATTTT	CASSFLTGVSGNTIYF
TRBJ2-5	NA	NA	TRBV7-3	15	TGTGCCAGCAGCTTAAAAGCAGGGTCTGGGGAGACCCAGTACTTC	CASSLKAGSGETQYF
TRBJ2-5	NA	NA	TRBV4-1	15	TGCGCCAGCAGCCAAGATTACCAGCGGAAAGAGACCCAGTACTTC	CASSQDYQRKETQYF
TRBJ2-5	NA	once	TRBV28	14	TGTGCCAGCAGTCCCTTAGGAGCGGAAGAGACCCAGTACTTC	CASSPLGAEETQYF
TRBJ2-4	NA	NA	TRBV29-1	13	TGCAGCGCTCAAGAACTAGCCAAAAACATTCAGTACTTC	CSAQELAKNIQYF
TRBJ2-1	NA	once	TRBV29-1	14	TGCAGCGTTGACTACGGGGGAGACGGCGATGAGCAGTTCTTC	CSVDYGGDGDEQFF
TRBJ2-3	TRBD2	NA	TRBV18	17	TGTGCCAGCTCACCGGGACTAGCGGGAGGTTCGTCGGTTACGCAGTATTTT	CASSPGLAGGSSVTQYF
TRBJ2-1	NA	NA	TRBV15	16	TGTGCCACCAGCAGGGGAGGACAAGGCCCTTACAATGAGCAGTTCTTC	CATSRGGQGPYNEQFF
TRBJ2-3	TRBD1	NA	TRBV5-6	13	TGTGCCAGCAGCACTAGACAGGGTGATACGCAGTATTTT	CASSTRQGDTQYF
TRBJ2-1	TRBD2	NA	TRBV11-1	18	TGTGCCAGCAGCTTGGGTTCTCAGGGACTAGCGAGGAACTATGAGCAGTTCTTC	CASSLGSQGLARNYEQFF
TRBJ2-1	TRBD2	few	TRBV10-3	12	TGTGCCATCAGTGAGGGGACTAGCTTCCAGTTCTTC	CAISEGTSFQFF
TRBJ1-1	NA	few	TRBV5-1	14	TGCGCCAGCAGCTTGGGGGCGGGGAACACTGAAGCTTTCTTT	CASSLGAGNTEAFF
TRBJ1-5	TRBD1	few	TRBV18	16	TGTGCCAGCTCACCTGGGACAGCTAATAGCAATCAGCCCCAGCATTTT	CASSPGTANSNQPQHF
TRBJ2-1	NA	NA	TRBV5-5	16	TGTGCCAGCAGCTTGGTTTTCGGGGGAACTCCGTCGGAGCAGTTCTTC	CASSLVFGGTPSEQFF
TRBJ1-4	TRBD1	NA	TRBV2	12	TGTGCTCAAGGGACAGGGGATGAAAAACTGTTTTTT	CAQGTGDEKLFF
TRBJ1-2	NA	NA	TRBV6-6	14	TGTGCCAGCGGATCCTTGACTACAGGGAGTGGCTACACCTTC	CASGSLTTGSGYTF
TRBJ1-2	NA	few	TRBV10-3	14	TGTGCCATCAGTGAGTCTGCAGGGGCCTATGGCTACACCTTC	CAISESAGAYGYTF
TRBJ2-2	NA	NA	TRBV18	15	TGTGCCAGCTCACCACTACAGGGGAGGACCGGGGAGCTGTTTTTT	CASSPLQGRTGELFF
TRBJ1-1	TRBD1	NA	TRBV6-6	14	TGTGCCAGCACCGAACAGGGGCTGGTCACTGAAGCTTTCTTT	CASTEQGLVTEAFF
TRBJ2-7	NA	NA	TRBV27	15	TGTGCCAGCAGTTTATCGGGGGGGGGCGGCTACGAGCAGTACTTC	CASSLSGGGGYEQYF
TRBJ2-5	NA	few	TRBV5-1	14	TGCGCCAGCAGCCCCGGGCATGCCGGGGGTGAGCAGTACTTC	CASSPGHAGGEQYF
TRBJ1-6	TRBD1	NA	TRBV5-4	15	TGTGCCAGCAGCACAGGGGGCGTTAGTAATTCACCCCTCCACTTT	CASSTGGVSNSPLHF